This TCR beta chain was profiled in a study of Tregs in tolerant kidney transplant recipients. Trimming shortened V by 1 base and J by 1 base, and 11 bases separated the two germline ends. Per the germline V gene, CDR1 is SQVTM and CDR2 is ANQGSEA. CDR3 length: 15 amino acids. Method: immunoSEQ multiplex PCR; TCRdb's copy keeps in-frame clones and lacks some. The table includes about 31,000 clones, 70% to 85% detected once. About this clone: The antigen is undetermined.

Study outcomes and limitations: Activated donor B cell expansion appeared to reveal the most relevant donor-specific TCRbeta repertoire.

The specimen was Tregs from blood cultured with allogeneic cells. The chain couples TRBV29-1 to TRBJ2-4, with D perhaps matching TRBD2 (5 bases). The TCR originated in a human donor in good health. This CDR3 reads CSVEASGMAKNIQYF. In DNA, the CDR3 is TGCAGCGTTGAAGCATCCGGGATGGCCAAAAACATTCAGTACTTC.